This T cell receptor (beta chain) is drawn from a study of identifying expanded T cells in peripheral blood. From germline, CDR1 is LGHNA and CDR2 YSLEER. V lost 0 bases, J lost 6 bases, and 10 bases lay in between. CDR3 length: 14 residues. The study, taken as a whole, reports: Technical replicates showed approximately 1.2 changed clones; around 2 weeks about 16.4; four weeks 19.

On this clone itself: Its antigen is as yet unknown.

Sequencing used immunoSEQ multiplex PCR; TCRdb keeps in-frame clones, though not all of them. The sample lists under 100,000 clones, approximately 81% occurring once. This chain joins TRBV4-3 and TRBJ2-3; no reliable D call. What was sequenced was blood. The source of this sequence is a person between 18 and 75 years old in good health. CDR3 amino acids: CASSQDWGGDTQYF. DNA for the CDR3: TGCGCCAGCAGCCAAGATTGGGGTGGGGATACGCAGTATTTT.